Below, 26 T cell receptor beta chains from the same sample are listed, as sequenced in a study of blood T cell repertoires in COVID-19. Clones were read by immunoSEQ multiplex PCR, and TCRdb kept only the in-frame ones, dropping some. Here the sample spans hundreds of thousands of clones, approximately 90% being singletons. Sequenced sample: PBMCs or T cells enriched from blood (not recorded which). These receptor sequences come from a woman aged 30 to 39 with acute COVID-19.

The chain joins TRBV7-6 to TRBJ2-1; 8 nucleotides line up with TRBD2. The germline gives CDR1 SGHVS, CDR2 FNYEAQ. The CDR3 is 16 amino acids. Trimming took 5 bases from V and 5 from J; bases not matched to a gene: 11. CDR3 amino acids: CASSLTQPRGDNEQFF. The CDR3, as DNA: TGTGCCAGCAGCCTTACACAGCCGCGGGGGGACAATGAGCAGTTCTTC. The entire variable domain, with the rest obtained from reference TRBV7-6 and TRBJ2-1, is as follows: GAGVSQSPRYKVTKRGQDVALRCDPISGHVSLYWYRQALGQGPEFLTYFNYEAQQDKSGLPNDRFSAERPEGSISTLTIQRTEQRDSAMYRCASSLTQPRGDNEQFFGPGTRLTVL.

The chain has TRBV7-9 and TRBJ2-1; 7 bases are shared with TRBD2. V was pared by 2 bases and J by 1 base, with 11 bases of the junction left unmatched. Germline lookup yields CDR1 SEHNR and CDR2 FQNEAQ (reference sequence). CDR3 size: 18 residues. The CDR3 loop reads CASSLYRTRVGSYNEQFF. As DNA, the CDR3 is TGTGCCAGCAGCTTATACCGGACTAGGGTGGGATCCTACAATGAGCAGTTCTTC. The whole variable domain, filled in from reference TRBV7-9 and TRBJ2-1, reads DTGVSQNPRHKITKRGQNVTFRCDPISEHNRLYWYRQTLGQGPEFLTYFQNEAQLEKSRLLSDRFSAERPKGSFSTLEIQRTEQGDSAMYLCASSLYRTRVGSYNEQFFGPGTRLTVL.

The chain is built from TRBV10-3 and TRBJ2-2; D is perhaps TRBD2 (6 bases). The CDR3 contains 13 residues. Germline V lookup: CDR1 ENHRY, CDR2 SYGVKD. V lost 8 bases, J lost 7 bases, and 14 bases lay in between. The DNA of the CDR3 is TGTGCCATCGCAGGAGGGCCAAGCGGGGAGCTGTTTTTT. This translates into CAIAGGPSGELFF.

The chain has TRBV10-1 and TRBJ2-7; 7 bases fit TRBD2. Trimming took 8 bases from V and 3 from J; bases not matched to a gene: 7. This CDR3 has 13 residues. Germline V CDR1 and CDR2: WNHNN, SYGVQD (reference sequence). The CDR3 sequence is CASAQAGNYEQYF. In nucleotides, the CDR3 is TGCGCCAGCGCTCAAGCGGGGAACTACGAGCAGTACTTC.

This clone was seen once. Other nucleotide sequences from this sample produce the same CDR3. The chain combines TRBV9 with TRBJ2-7, with 11 nucleotides matching TRBD2. CDR3 length: 15 residues. The germline V gene encodes CDR1 SGDLS and CDR2 YYNGEE. The J segment lost 1 base and the V segment lost 0 bases, leaving 0 bases of the junction unmatched. CDR3 region: CASSVGLAGSYEQYF. CDR3 DNA sequence: TGTGCCAGCAGCGTAGGACTAGCGGGATCCTACGAGCAGTACTTC.

CDR3 DNA sequence: TGTGCCAGCAGCCAATCTGACAGGGTGAGAGGCTACACCTTC. Translated: CASSQSDRVRGYTF. The chain links TRBV7-9 to TRBJ1-2, with 7 bases identical to TRBD1. V lost 5 bases to trimming and J lost 8 bases; unmatched junction nucleotides: 11. Germline lookup yields CDR1 SEHNR and CDR2 FQNEAQ (reference sequence). This CDR3 has 14 residues.

The chain employs TRBV5-1 and TRBJ1-2; tentatively, D is TRBD1 (5 bases). The germline CDR1 and CDR2 sequences are SGHRS and YFSETQ. The CDR3 covers 13 residues. V was trimmed by 4 bases and J by 8 bases, leaving 15 bases between them. CDR3 bases: TGCGCCAGCAGCCAGACAGCGGGTGGGGGCTACACCTTC. This codes for CASSQTAGGGYTF. Filled out from reference TRBV5-1 and TRBJ1-2, the complete variable domain reads KAGVTQTPRYLIKTRGQQVTLSCSPISGHRSVSWYQQTPGQGLQFLFEYFSETQRNKGNFPGRFSGRQFSNSRSEMNVSTLELGDSALYLCASSQTAGGGYTFGSGTRLTVV.

The chain joins TRBV7-3 to TRBJ2-7; 9 bases align to TRBD1. Germline CDR1 and CDR2: SGHTA and FQGTGA. The length of the CDR3 is 13 residues. The ends lost 5 bases at V and 5 bases at J; junction bases unmatched: 4. The CDR3 spells CASSPDRGNEQYF. DNA for the CDR3: TGTGCCAGCAGCCCGGACAGGGGTAACGAGCAGTACTTC.

The genes are TRBV19 and TRBJ2-7, with D possibly matching TRBD1 (5 bases). Trimming shortened V by 3 bases and J by 4 bases, and 16 bases separated the two germline ends. Germline CDR1 and CDR2: LNHDA and SQIVND (reference sequence). The CDR3 has 15 residues. CDR3 amino acids: CASSIGHSMEYEQYF. The CDR3 nucleotides read TGTGCCAGTAGTATCGGACACTCGATGGAATACGAGCAGTACTTC.

The chain joins TRBV3-1 (or the pseudogene TRBV3-2) to TRBJ1-3; D is perhaps TRBD1 (6 bases). Looked up from germline, CDR1 is LGHDT and CDR2 is YNNKEL (reference sequence). CDR3 length: 14 amino acids. V lost 4 bases and J 8 bases, leaving 15 bases between the germline ends. CDR3 loop: CASSRRQGIDTIYF. CDR3 in DNA: TGTGCCAGCAGCCGACGCCAGGGGATAGACACCATATATTTT.

V usage is TRBV6-1 and J usage is TRBJ1-2, with 9 nucleotides matching TRBD1. The CDR3 covers 15 residues. Germline V gene sequence: CDR1 MNHNS, CDR2 SASEGT. V dropped 4 bases and J dropped 5; count of bases not matched to a gene: 8. The CDR3: CASSVRPGQGYGYTF. The CDR3 DNA sequence: TGTGCCAGCAGTGTCCGGCCGGGACAGGGATATGGCTACACCTTC.

The chain combines TRBV28 with TRBJ1-2, with a weak D call TRBD1 (6 bases). Deletions cut 9 bases from V and 5 bases from J, with 16 bases between. The CDR3 covers 13 residues. Germline assignment: CDR1 MDHEN and CDR2 SYDVKM. The CDR3 DNA follows: TGTGCCAGTCGGGGGGGCGCGAGATATGGCTACACCTTC. This gives the protein CASRGGARYGYTF.

The chain links TRBV27 to TRBJ2-1, with TRBD1 matching 10 bases. From germline, CDR1 is MNHEY and CDR2 SMNVEV (reference sequence). The V gene end was trimmed by 4 bases and the J gene end by 7 bases; junction bases not matched to a gene: 7. This CDR3 has 15 residues. The CDR3 DNA reads as TGTGCCAGCAGTTCGCCCGGGACAGGGGTGAATGAGCAGTTCTTC. It yields the protein CASSSPGTGVNEQFF.

V is TRBV2 and J is TRBJ2-7, with TRBD1 matching 8 bases. V was pared by 1 base and J by 9 bases, with 14 bases of the junction left unmatched. CDR1 SNHLY and CDR2 FYNNEI come from the germline V gene. The CDR3 has 16 residues. CDR3 nucleotide sequence: TGTGCCAGCAGTGAAGATGGTGACAGGGGAGGAGTGGCGCAGTACTTC. Translation: CASSEDGDRGGVAQYF.

The chain carries TRBV14 and TRBJ2-3; 14 bases agree with TRBD2. CDR1 and CDR2 from the germline V gene are SGHDN and FVKESK. V trimming: 4 bases; J trimming: 6 bases; junction bases outside the gene matches: 6. The CDR3 is made up of 16 amino acids. Here the CDR3 reads CASSRTSGGPGDTQYF. CDR3 DNA: TGTGCCAGCAGCCGGACTAGCGGGGGGCCAGGGGATACGCAGTATTTT.

This rearrangement joins TRBV19 to TRBJ1-3; D gene unclear. Trimming removed 6 bases at V and 3 bases at J, with 15 bases between. This CDR3 contains 15 residues. Germline values: CDR1 LNHDA, CDR2 SQIVND (reference sequence). CDR3 nucleotides: TGTGCCAGTAGCAAGCAGGCGGGTGGTGGAAACACCATATATTTT. It yields the protein CASSKQAGGGNTIYF.

The chain joins TRBV5-6 to TRBJ1-1; D perhaps matches TRBD1 (6 bases). V lost 1 base, J lost 0 bases, and 10 bases lay in between. The CDR3 has 15 residues. CDR1 SGHDT and CDR2 YYEEEE come from the germline V gene. The DNA of the CDR3 is TGTGCCAGCAGCTTGATTGGGACAATGAACACTGAAGCTTTCTTT. Protein product: CASSLIGTMNTEAFF.

In this sample, this clone turned up once. The rearrangement uses TRBV3-1 (or the pseudogene TRBV3-2) and TRBJ2-5; possibly TRBD2 for D (5 bases). CDR1 and CDR2 (germline): LGHDT, YNNKEL (reference sequence). The CDR3 is 13 residues long. V lost 5 bases to trimming and J lost 5 bases, with 12 bases between them. The CDR3, as DNA: TGTGCCAGCAGCAGGAGGAGAGGGGAGACCCAGTACTTC. It codes for CASSRRRGETQYF.

V and J are TRBV5-8 and TRBJ2-3, with 10 bases fitting TRBD2. This CDR3 comprises 15 residues. From germline, CDR1 is SGHTS and CDR2 YDEGEE. The junction had 7 bases not matched to a gene; V was cut back by 4 bases and J by 5 bases. CDR3: CASSLGLAIGDTQYF. DNA of the CDR3: TGTGCCAGCAGCCTGGGACTAGCGATAGGAGATACGCAGTATTTT.

A single count supports this clone. The V call is TRBV2, the J call TRBJ1-2; 7 bases are shared with TRBD1. The germline V gene has CDR1 SNHLY and CDR2 FYNNEI. The ends lost 3 bases at V and 6 bases at J; junction bases unmatched: 1. This CDR3 contains 12 residues. CDR3 nucleotides: TGTGCCAGCAGTGATACAGGGGATGGCTACACCTTC. Residues: CASSDTGDGYTF.

In this sample, this clone turned up a few times. This sequence joins TRBV28 and TRBJ1-5, with D tentatively TRBD1 (5 bases). This CDR3 has 16 amino acids. Germline lookup yields CDR1 MDHEN and CDR2 SYDVKM. V lost 7 bases to trimming and J lost 4 bases, with 20 bases between them. The CDR3 reads CASTLSVPRGNQPQHF. The CDR3 region has the DNA TGTGCCAGCACCCTTTCCGTACCTCGGGGGAATCAGCCCCAGCATTTT.

The V and J genes are TRBV7-9 and TRBJ1-4; maybe TRBD1 (6 bases). V dropped 5 bases and J dropped 0 bases, with 10 bases sitting between them. This CDR3 spans 15 amino acids. CDR1 and CDR2 (germline): SEHNR, FQNEAQ (reference sequence). This chain's CDR3 is CASSPRQATNEKLFF. The DNA of the CDR3 is TGTGCCAGCAGCCCAAGACAGGCAACTAATGAAAAACTGTTTTTT.

V usage is TRBV3-1 (or the pseudogene TRBV3-2) and J usage is TRBJ2-5; D possibly corresponds to TRBD1 (6 bases). Per germline, CDR1 LGHDT and CDR2 YNNKEL (reference sequence). V shed 6 bases and J shed 1 base, with 15 bases lying between them. There are 15 residues in the CDR3. The CDR3 region has the DNA TGTGCCAGCAGGCAGGGGTCCCTTCGCCAAGAGACCCAGTACTTC. Amino acid sequence: CASRQGSLRQETQYF.

In this sample, this clone turned up a few times. The same CDR3 is also encoded by other DNA sequences in this sample. The chain has TRBV2 and TRBJ2-4, with a weak D call TRBD2 (7 bases). Trimming stripped 5 bases from V and 0 bases from J, with 20 bases between. In germline, CDR1 is SNHLY, CDR2 FYNNEI. The CDR3 is made up of 18 amino acids. Here the CDR3 DNA reads TGTGCCAGCAGTCCGCGGGGGCGGACGGCCCTAGCCAAAAACATTCAGTACTTC. It codes for CASSPRGRTALAKNIQYF.

This clone turned up a few times. The DNA of the CDR3 is TGTGCCAGCAGACCGACAGGGGGCGGTGAAAAACTGTTTTTT. Protein sequence: CASRPTGGGEKLFF. This chain connects TRBV7-9 to TRBJ1-4; 10 bases fit TRBD1. The CDR3 is 14 amino acids. The V gene's germline CDR1 is SEHNR and CDR2 FQNEAQ (reference sequence). Trimming cost V 6 bases and J 7 bases; bases outside gene matches: 5.

The rearrangement joins TRBV10-3 to TRBJ1-1, with TRBD1 as a possible D gene (5 bases). Germline CDR1 and CDR2: ENHRY and SYGVKD. V lost 4 bases to trimming and J lost 1 base, with 10 bases between them. This CDR3 has 14 residues. CDR3 in amino acids: CAISVSDTNTEAFF. For the CDR3, the DNA is TGTGCCATCAGTGTGTCGGACACGAACACTGAAGCTTTCTTT.